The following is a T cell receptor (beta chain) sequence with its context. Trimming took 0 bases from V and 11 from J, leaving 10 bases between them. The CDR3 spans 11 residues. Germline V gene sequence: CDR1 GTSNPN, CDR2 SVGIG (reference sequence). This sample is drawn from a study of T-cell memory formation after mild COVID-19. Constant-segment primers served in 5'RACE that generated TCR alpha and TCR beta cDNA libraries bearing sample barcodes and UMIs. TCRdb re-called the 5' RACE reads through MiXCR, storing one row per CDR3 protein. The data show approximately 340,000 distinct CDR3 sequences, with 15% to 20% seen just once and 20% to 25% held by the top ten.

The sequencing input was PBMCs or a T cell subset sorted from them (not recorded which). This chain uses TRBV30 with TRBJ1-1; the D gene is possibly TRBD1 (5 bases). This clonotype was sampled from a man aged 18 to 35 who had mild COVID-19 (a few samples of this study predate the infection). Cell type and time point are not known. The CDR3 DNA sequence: TGTGCCTGGAGTGTGCAGGGCCACGCTTTCTTT. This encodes CAWSVQGHAFF.